These T cell receptor beta chains were read from a single sample in a study of shared clonotypes between healthy human individuals. Here immunoSEQ multiplex PCR was the method, and the copy in TCRdb shows in-frame clones only, minus some. The sample includes 2 million to 2.5 million clones, 90% to 97% seen only once; the top ten take over 0.1%. Sequences were obtained from naive CD4+ T cells sorted from blood. Source of these receptors: a young man in good health. Each CDR3 is given with its conserved first and last residue. The D gene is left open where the match is weak. A row's size may be missing; if present it is once, few, many or a size class.

D gene: TRBD1; clone size: once; V gene: TRBV5-1; J gene: TRBJ1-6; CDR3 DNA: TGCGCCAGCAGCGATAGGACAGGGGTTGGTTCACCCCTCCACTTT; CDR3 protein: CASSDRTGVGSPLHF
D gene: -; clone size: -; V gene: TRBV11-2; J gene: TRBJ1-1; CDR3 DNA: TGTGCCAGCAGCTTAGTGTTCACTGAAGCTTTCTTT; CDR3 protein: CASSLVFTEAFF
D gene: -; clone size: -; V gene: TRBV19; J gene: TRBJ2-3; CDR3 DNA: TGTGCCAGTAGTTCCGGACCCCCAGCGGATACGCAGTATTTT; CDR3 protein: CASSSGPPADTQYF
D gene: -; clone size: once; V gene: TRBV9; J gene: TRBJ2-2; CDR3 DNA: TGTGCCAGCAGCGCTAACAGGGTTGGGGCCGGGGAGCTGTTTTTT; CDR3 protein: CASSANRVGAGELFF
D gene: TRBD1; clone size: -; V gene: TRBV23-1; J gene: TRBJ1-2; CDR3 DNA: TGCGCCAGCAGTCATCCCCTACAGGGGGCGGTCTATGGCTACACCTTC; CDR3 protein: CASSHPLQGAVYGYTF
D gene: -; clone size: -; V gene: TRBV5-1; J gene: TRBJ1-2; CDR3 DNA: TGCGCCAGCAGCAAGAGCGAGTTAGGATCTGGCTACACCTTC; CDR3 protein: CASSKSELGSGYTF
D gene: -; clone size: -; V gene: TRBV2; J gene: TRBJ2-7; CDR3 DNA: TGTGCCAGCAGTGGATCCTACGAGCAGTACTTC; CDR3 protein: CASSGSYEQYF
D gene: TRBD1; clone size: -; V gene: TRBV5-1; J gene: TRBJ2-5; CDR3 DNA: TGCGCCAGCAGCTTGACAGGGGGCAAAGAGACCCAGTACTTC; CDR3 protein: CASSLTGGKETQYF
D gene: -; clone size: -; V gene: TRBV7-2; J gene: TRBJ2-5; CDR3 DNA: TGTGCCAGCAGCTATAGAGGGACCGACAGTCAAGAGACCCAGTACTTC; CDR3 protein: CASSYRGTDSQETQYF
D gene: -; clone size: -; V gene: TRBV7-7; J gene: TRBJ2-5; CDR3 DNA: TGTGCTAGCGGAGATGGGGGAAAGACCCAGTACTTC; CDR3 protein: CASGDGGKTQYF
D gene: -; clone size: -; V gene: TRBV7-6; J gene: TRBJ2-3; CDR3 DNA: TGTGCCAGCAGCTTACAGGGAGAGGGCACAGATACGCAGTATTTT; CDR3 protein: CASSLQGEGTDTQYF
D gene: -; clone size: -; V gene: TRBV5-1; J gene: TRBJ2-1; CDR3 DNA: TGCGCCAGCAGGGCCGATTTGAATGAGCAGTTCTTC; CDR3 protein: CASRADLNEQFF
D gene: TRBD2; clone size: -; V gene: TRBV5-1; J gene: TRBJ2-3; CDR3 DNA: TGCGCCAGCAGCCCTTTAGCGGGGGGGCCCGCAGATACGCAGTATTTT; CDR3 protein: CASSPLAGGPADTQYF
D gene: TRBD1; clone size: -; V gene: TRBV30; J gene: TRBJ1-5; CDR3 DNA: TGTGCCTGGAGTGACACCGGGACAGGGGTTCAGCCCCAGCATTTT; CDR3 protein: CAWSDTGTGVQPQHF
D gene: TRBD1; clone size: few; V gene: TRBV7-9; J gene: TRBJ1-6; CDR3 DNA: TGTGCCAGCAGCTCGGGACAGGGTAATTCACCCCTCCACTTT; CDR3 protein: CASSSGQGNSPLHF
D gene: TRBD1; clone size: -; V gene: TRBV10-3; J gene: TRBJ1-6; CDR3 DNA: TGTGCCATCAAGGACAGGGATAATTCACCCCTCCACTTT; CDR3 protein: CAIKDRDNSPLHF
D gene: TRBD1; clone size: once; V gene: TRBV19; J gene: TRBJ1-6; CDR3 DNA: TGTGCCAGTAGTATATCGGGGACAGCATATAATTCACCCCTCCACTTT; CDR3 protein: CASSISGTAYNSPLHF
D gene: TRBD1; clone size: few; V gene: TRBV12-5; J gene: TRBJ1-1; CDR3 DNA: TGTGCTAGTGGCCCAGGGGGCGAGAACACTGAAGCTTTCTTT; CDR3 protein: CASGPGGENTEAFF
D gene: TRBD1; clone size: -; V gene: TRBV6-5; J gene: TRBJ1-2; CDR3 DNA: TGTGCCAGCAGTATCCCGACAGGGAATAACTATGGCTACACCTTC; CDR3 protein: CASSIPTGNNYGYTF
D gene: -; clone size: -; V gene: TRBV2; J gene: TRBJ1-1; CDR3 DNA: TGTGCCAGCAGTGAAGCGCAAGGGTTCGGGGAAGCTTTCTTT; CDR3 protein: CASSEAQGFGEAFF
D gene: -; clone size: -; V gene: TRBV15; J gene: TRBJ1-1; CDR3 DNA: TGTGCCACCAGCAGGATTGGCACTGAAGCTTTCTTT; CDR3 protein: CATSRIGTEAFF
D gene: -; clone size: -; V gene: TRBV18; J gene: TRBJ1-4; CDR3 DNA: TGTGCCAGCTCACCATCATGGGGTGAAAAACTGTTTTTT; CDR3 protein: CASSPSWGEKLFF
D gene: TRBD2; clone size: -; V gene: TRBV6-6; J gene: TRBJ2-1; CDR3 DNA: TGTGCCATCCTCCGGGGGGGCTCCTACAATGAGCAGTTCTTC; CDR3 protein: CAILRGGSYNEQFF
D gene: TRBD1; clone size: -; V gene: TRBV2; J gene: TRBJ1-1; CDR3 DNA: TGTGCCAGCAGTGAACAGGGGGCTCGAAGCACTGAAGCTTTCTTT; CDR3 protein: CASSEQGARSTEAFF
D gene: -; clone size: -; V gene: TRBV5-1; J gene: TRBJ1-2; CDR3 DNA: TGCGCCAGCAGCCCGGACCGTTCCTATGGCTACACCTTC; CDR3 protein: CASSPDRSYGYTF
D gene: -; clone size: -; V gene: TRBV28; J gene: TRBJ2-1; CDR3 DNA: TGTGCCAGCAGCGACTACAATGAGCAGTTCTTC; CDR3 protein: CASSDYNEQFF
D gene: -; clone size: -; V gene: TRBV10-3; J gene: TRBJ1-1; CDR3 DNA: TGTGCCATCGGGGGGACGGCGAACACTGAAGCTTTCTTT; CDR3 protein: CAIGGTANTEAFF
D gene: -; clone size: -; V gene: TRBV5-1; J gene: TRBJ1-1; CDR3 DNA: TGCGCCAGCAGCTTGAACACCTTGAACACTGAAGCTTTCTTT; CDR3 protein: CASSLNTLNTEAFF
D gene: -; clone size: -; V gene: TRBV6-5; J gene: TRBJ1-1; CDR3 DNA: TGTGCCAGCGGTAGAGAGCACACTGAAGCTTTCTTT; CDR3 protein: CASGREHTEAFF
D gene: -; clone size: -; V gene: TRBV9; J gene: TRBJ1-1; CDR3 DNA: TGTGCCAGCAGCGTAGAGGTTCTGAGCACTGAAGCTTTCTTT; CDR3 protein: CASSVEVLSTEAFF
D gene: -; clone size: once; V gene: TRBV7-9; J gene: TRBJ2-3; CDR3 DNA: TGTGCCCCAGATACGCAGTATTTT; CDR3 protein: CAPDTQYF
D gene: TRBD1; clone size: few; V gene: TRBV6-1; J gene: TRBJ1-5; CDR3 DNA: TGTGCCAGCAGAGATCGGGACAGAAAGTATCAGCCCCAGCATTTT; CDR3 protein: CASRDRDRKYQPQHF
D gene: -; clone size: -; V gene: TRBV7-8; J gene: TRBJ1-2; CDR3 DNA: TGTGCCAGCAGCTTAGGACGGCTGGCTAACTATGGCTACACCTTC; CDR3 protein: CASSLGRLANYGYTF
D gene: -; clone size: -; V gene: TRBV5-1; J gene: TRBJ2-2; CDR3 DNA: TGCGCCAGCAGCCCCCTAAGGTACACCGGGGAGCTGTTTTTT; CDR3 protein: CASSPLRYTGELFF
D gene: -; clone size: -; V gene: TRBV6-5; J gene: TRBJ1-2; CDR3 DNA: TGTGCCAGCAGCACCCCAGGGGAAGGCTACACCTTC; CDR3 protein: CASSTPGEGYTF
D gene: TRBD2; clone size: -; V gene: TRBV7-2; J gene: TRBJ2-7; CDR3 DNA: TGTGCCAGCAGTTCCCTCTCTGTCGGGAGGAACGAGCAGTACTTC; CDR3 protein: CASSSLSVGRNEQYF
D gene: TRBD1; clone size: -; V gene: TRBV2; J gene: TRBJ1-4; CDR3 DNA: TGTGCCAGCCGGACAGGGGGTAGTGAAAAACTGTTTTTT; CDR3 protein: CASRTGGSEKLFF
D gene: -; clone size: -; V gene: TRBV6-6; J gene: TRBJ2-7; CDR3 DNA: TGTGCCAGCCGGGGTAAAGGGCAGTTAAAGGCCTACGAGCAGTACTTC; CDR3 protein: CASRGKGQLKAYEQYF
D gene: -; clone size: -; V gene: TRBV5-1; J gene: TRBJ1-2; CDR3 DNA: TGCGCCAGCCGGCATACAAACTATGGCTACACCTTC; CDR3 protein: CASRHTNYGYTF
D gene: TRBD2; clone size: -; V gene: TRBV5-1; J gene: TRBJ2-5; CDR3 DNA: TGCGCCAGCAGCGCGGGGGAAGCCCAAGAGACCCAGTACTTC; CDR3 protein: CASSAGEAQETQYF
D gene: -; clone size: once; V gene: TRBV4-1; J gene: TRBJ1-5; CDR3 DNA: TGCGCCAGCAGCCAAGATTATGGACAGCCATATCAGCCCCAGCATTTT; CDR3 protein: CASSQDYGQPYQPQHF
D gene: TRBD1; clone size: -; V gene: TRBV5-1; J gene: TRBJ2-2; CDR3 DNA: TGCGCCAGCAGCTTGAAGGGGGCAGTCACCGGGGAGCTGTTTTTT; CDR3 protein: CASSLKGAVTGELFF
D gene: -; clone size: once; V gene: TRBV7-9; J gene: TRBJ1-3; CDR3 DNA: TGTGCCAGCGGTGGCTCTGGAAACACCATATATTTT; CDR3 protein: CASGGSGNTIYF
D gene: -; clone size: -; V gene: TRBV5-1; J gene: TRBJ1-2; CDR3 DNA: TGCGCCAGCAGCTCACTTTCACGGGACTATGGCTACACCTTC; CDR3 protein: CASSSLSRDYGYTF
D gene: TRBD1; clone size: -; V gene: TRBV7-7; J gene: TRBJ1-5; CDR3 DNA: TGTGCTAGCAGCCCATGGGACAGGGACCCCTGTACAGGAAATCAGCCCCAGCATTTT; CDR3 protein: CASSPWDRDPCTGNQPQHF
D gene: TRBD1; clone size: -; V gene: TRBV10-3; J gene: TRBJ1-5; CDR3 DNA: TGTGCCATCAGTGAAGGACAGGAGAGCAATCAGCCCCAGCATTTT; CDR3 protein: CAISEGQESNQPQHF
D gene: TRBD1; clone size: -; V gene: TRBV28; J gene: TRBJ1-3; CDR3 DNA: TGTGCCAGCAGCACAGGGGTATTATCTGGAAACACCATATATTTT; CDR3 protein: CASSTGVLSGNTIYF
D gene: TRBD2; clone size: -; V gene: TRBV5-6; J gene: TRBJ2-5; CDR3 DNA: TGTGCCAGCAGCCTGTTACTAGCGGGGAAAGAGACCCAGTACTTC; CDR3 protein: CASSLLLAGKETQYF
D gene: -; clone size: few; V gene: TRBV30; J gene: TRBJ2-7; CDR3 DNA: TGTGCCTGGAGTGTGCCCCGAACTTTCCAAATTCATTACGAGCAGTACTTC; CDR3 protein: CAWSVPRTFQIHYEQYF
D gene: -; clone size: -; V gene: TRBV5-1; J gene: TRBJ2-7; CDR3 DNA: TGCGCCAGCAGCTTGGTTGGGGGGACGACCTCCTACGAGCAGTACTTC; CDR3 protein: CASSLVGGTTSYEQYF
D gene: -; clone size: -; V gene: TRBV6-1; J gene: TRBJ1-1; CDR3 DNA: TGTGCCAGCAGTGTCTACGGGGGCATTGGAGACACTGAAGCTTTCTTT; CDR3 protein: CASSVYGGIGDTEAFF
D gene: -; clone size: -; V gene: TRBV5-1; J gene: TRBJ2-1; CDR3 DNA: TGCGCCAGCAGCCCAGGGCACCAGCTGAGGAATGAGCAGTTCTTC; CDR3 protein: CASSPGHQLRNEQFF
D gene: TRBD2; clone size: once; V gene: TRBV5-1; J gene: TRBJ2-7; CDR3 DNA: TGCGCCAGCAGCCGGGGACTAGCGGGAGGCCTTTCGACCTACGAGCAGTACTTC; CDR3 protein: CASSRGLAGGLSTYEQYF
D gene: -; clone size: once; V gene: TRBV6-1; J gene: TRBJ2-1; CDR3 DNA: TGTGCCAGCATGGTGGCGGGGCTACCGTACAATGAGCAGTTCTTC; CDR3 protein: CASMVAGLPYNEQFF
D gene: -; clone size: -; V gene: TRBV2; J gene: TRBJ2-7; CDR3 DNA: TGTGCCAGCATTGGGGCGGTCCACGAGCAGTACTTC; CDR3 protein: CASIGAVHEQYF
D gene: TRBD1; clone size: -; V gene: TRBV7-8; J gene: TRBJ1-1; CDR3 DNA: TGTGCCAGCAGCTCTCGGGACAGGGGTGTATCTGAAGCTTTCTTT; CDR3 protein: CASSSRDRGVSEAFF
D gene: -; clone size: -; V gene: TRBV5-1; J gene: TRBJ2-7; CDR3 DNA: TGCGCCAGCAGCTTGGGGCTAGCCAGCTCCTACGAGCAGTACTTC; CDR3 protein: CASSLGLASSYEQYF
D gene: -; clone size: -; V gene: TRBV7-2; J gene: TRBJ1-4; CDR3 DNA: TGTGCCAGCAGCTTAGGTCCGGGGCCACTTCAGGAAAAACTGTTTTTT; CDR3 protein: CASSLGPGPLQEKLFF
D gene: -; clone size: -; V gene: TRBV19; J gene: TRBJ2-7; CDR3 DNA: TGTGCCAGTCAGGTAGGTCAGGGGAGCAACGAGCAGTACTTC; CDR3 protein: CASQVGQGSNEQYF